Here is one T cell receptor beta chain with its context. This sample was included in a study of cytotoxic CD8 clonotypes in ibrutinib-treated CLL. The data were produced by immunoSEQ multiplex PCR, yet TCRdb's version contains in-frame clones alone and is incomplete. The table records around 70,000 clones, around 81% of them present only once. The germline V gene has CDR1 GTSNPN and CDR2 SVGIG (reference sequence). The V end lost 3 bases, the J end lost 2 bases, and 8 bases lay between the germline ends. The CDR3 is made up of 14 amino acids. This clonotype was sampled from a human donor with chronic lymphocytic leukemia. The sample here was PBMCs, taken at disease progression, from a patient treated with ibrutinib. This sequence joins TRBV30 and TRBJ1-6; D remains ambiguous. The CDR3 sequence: CAWRPKAYNSPLHF. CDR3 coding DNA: TGTGCCTGGAGACCCAAGGCCTATAATTCACCCCTCCACTTT.